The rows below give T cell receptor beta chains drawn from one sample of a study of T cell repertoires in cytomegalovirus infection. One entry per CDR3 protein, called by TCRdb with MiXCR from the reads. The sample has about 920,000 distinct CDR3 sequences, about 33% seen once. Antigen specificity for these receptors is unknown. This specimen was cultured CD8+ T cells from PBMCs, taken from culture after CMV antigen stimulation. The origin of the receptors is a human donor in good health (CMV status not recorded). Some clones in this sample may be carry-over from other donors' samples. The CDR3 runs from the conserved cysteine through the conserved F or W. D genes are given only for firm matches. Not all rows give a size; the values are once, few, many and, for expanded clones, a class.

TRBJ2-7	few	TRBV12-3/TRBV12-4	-	TGTGCCAGCAGTTTGGGATCTCCGAGCTCCTACGAGCAGTACTTC	CASSLGSPSSYEQYF
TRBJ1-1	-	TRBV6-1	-	TGTGCCAGCAGGGACCACACTGAAGCTTTCTTT	CASRDHTEAFF
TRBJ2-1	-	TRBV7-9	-	TGTGCCAGCAGCTTAGGCCCCAGTTCCTACAATGAGCAGATCTTC	CASSLGPSSYNEQIF
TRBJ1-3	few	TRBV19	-	TGTGCCAGTAGTACGCGGACCTACAGTGGAAACACCATATATTTT	CASSTRTYSGNTIYF
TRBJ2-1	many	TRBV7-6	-	TGTGCCAGCAGCTTAATGTCAGGGGAGGACTACAATGAGCAGTTCTTC	CASSLMSGEDYNEQFF
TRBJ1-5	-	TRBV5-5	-	TGTGCCAGCAGCTTGCTCGCGGGGGGCGGCAATCAGCCCCAGCATTTT	CASSLLAGGGNQPQHF
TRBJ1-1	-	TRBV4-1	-	TGCGCCAGCAGCCAACTTATGGGCGGTGAAGCTTTCTTT	CASSQLMGGEAFF
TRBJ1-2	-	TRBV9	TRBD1	TGTGCCAGCAGCGTGCTCGGGACAGGGGATGGCTATGGCTACACCTTC	CASSVLGTGDGYGYTF
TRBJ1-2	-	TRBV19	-	TGTGCCAGTAGTAGGGGAAGTGGCTACACCTTC	CASSRGSGYTF
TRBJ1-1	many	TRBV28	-	TGTGCCAGCGGCGTCACCCGGGGAAACACTGAAGCTTTCTTT	CASGVTRGNTEAFF
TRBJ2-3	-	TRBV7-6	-	TGTGCCAGCAGCGCCCTAGGGGGGACGCAGTATTTT	CASSALGGTQYF
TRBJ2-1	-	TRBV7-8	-	TGTGCCAGCAGCTTATCTGGCGGGGAGCGAGGGAATGAGCAGTTCTTC	CASSLSGGERGNEQFF
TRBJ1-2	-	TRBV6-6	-	TGTGCCGGGGGCGCTTCGTATGGCTACACCTTC	CAGGASYGYTF
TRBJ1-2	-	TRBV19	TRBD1	TGTGCCAGTAGTATAGTACGACAGGGGCTCGATGGCTACACCTTC	CASSIVRQGLDGYTF
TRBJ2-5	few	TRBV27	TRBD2	TGTGCCAGCAGTTCGCCGGGACTAGCGGGGGAGACCCAGTACTTC	CASSSPGLAGETQYF
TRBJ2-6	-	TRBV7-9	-	TGTGCCAGCAGCCCAATTAACTCTGGGGCCAACGTCCTGACTTTC	CASSPINSGANVLTF
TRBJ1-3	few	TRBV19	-	TGTGCCAGTAGTATTTCGGGGCTCACCTCTGGAAACACCATATATTTT	CASSISGLTSGNTIYF
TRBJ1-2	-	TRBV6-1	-	TGTGCCAGTGTTCCGACAGGCCGACCCGTGGATGGCTACACCTTC	CASVPTGRPVDGYTF
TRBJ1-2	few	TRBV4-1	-	TGCGCCAGCAGCCCTATCATGGGAGGGGATCGAGGCTACACCTTC	CASSPIMGGDRGYTF
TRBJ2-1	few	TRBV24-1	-	TGTGCCACCAGTGATTATAACAGCCACAATGAGCAGTTCTTC	CATSDYNSHNEQFF
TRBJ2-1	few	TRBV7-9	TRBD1	TGTGCCAGCAGCTTAAGCGACAGGGGAGTCAATGAGCAGTTCTTC	CASSLSDRGVNEQFF
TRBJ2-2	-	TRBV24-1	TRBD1	TGTGCCACCGCCTCCGGGACAGGGAACACCGGGGAGCTGTTTTTT	CATASGTGNTGELFF
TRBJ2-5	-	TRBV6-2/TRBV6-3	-	TGTGCCAGCGAAGGCAGGGTGGAGGAGACCCAGTACTTC	CASEGRVEETQYF
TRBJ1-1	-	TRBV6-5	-	TGTGCCAGCAGTTACTCCCCTGAGGACCGTGGCCCTGAAGCTTTCTTT	CASSYSPEDRGPEAFF
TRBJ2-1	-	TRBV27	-	TGTGCCAGCAGATTAAGGGGTCCAGACGATGAGCAGTTCTTC	CASRLRGPDDEQFF
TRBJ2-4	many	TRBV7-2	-	TGTGCCAGCAGCTTTAAACGGGGGTTGAGGGGTGGAGACATTCAGTACTTC	CASSFKRGLRGGDIQYF
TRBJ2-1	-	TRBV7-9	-	TGTGCCAGCAGCTTACAGGCGGGGGCGACGTACAATGAGCAGTTCTTC	CASSLQAGATYNEQFF
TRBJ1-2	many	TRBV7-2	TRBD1	TGTGCCAGTCCGGGACAGGGGGCGCGAGGCTACACCTTC	CASPGQGARGYTF
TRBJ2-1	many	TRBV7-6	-	TGTGCCAGCAGCTTAGTCCCGGGAGCCAACAATGAGCAGTTCTTC	CASSLVPGANNEQFF
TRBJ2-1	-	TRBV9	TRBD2	TGTGCCAGCAGCGTAGTGGTAGCGGGGGGGCAGAATGAGCAGTTCTTC	CASSVVVAGGQNEQFF
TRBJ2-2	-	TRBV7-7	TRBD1	TGTGCTAGCAGCTTGGCGAACAGGGGTGAAACCGGGGAGCTGTTTTTT	CASSLANRGETGELFF
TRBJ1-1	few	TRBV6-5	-	TGTGCCAGCAGTTACGAGGGCAAGAACACTGAAGCTTTCTTT	CASSYEGKNTEAFF
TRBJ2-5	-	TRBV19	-	TGTGCCAGTAGTGCGCCCGGGTTACAAGAGACCCAGTACTTC	CASSAPGLQETQYF
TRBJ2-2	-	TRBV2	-	TGTGCCAGCAGTGACTTAACCGGGGAGCTGTTTTTT	CASSDLTGELFF
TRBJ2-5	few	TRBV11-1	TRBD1	TGTGCCAGCAGCCGCGGTACAGGGGGCGAAGTGGAGACCCAGTACTTC	CASSRGTGGEVETQYF
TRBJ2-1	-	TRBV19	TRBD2	TGTGCCAGTTACGGGACTAGCGGGGGGGCAGGTGGTAATGAGCAGTTCTTC	CASYGTSGGAGGNEQFF
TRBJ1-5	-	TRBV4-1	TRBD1	TGCGCCAGCAGCCAGAACGCCGGGACAGGGAATCAGCCCCAGCATTTT	CASSQNAGTGNQPQHF
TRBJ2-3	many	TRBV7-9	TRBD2	TGTGCCAGCAGCTTCGGGGGGGGGCTCAGCACAGATACGCAGTATTTT	CASSFGGGLSTDTQYF
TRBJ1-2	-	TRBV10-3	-	TGTGCCATCAGTGAGCGGCAGGGTCTCAGCTATGGCTACACCTTC	CAISERQGLSYGYTF
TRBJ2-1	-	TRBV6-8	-	TGTGCCAGCAGGGATCGGACAGTTAATGAGCAGTTCTTC	CASRDRTVNEQFF